The present T cell receptor beta chain was sequenced within a study of T cells in Graves' hyperthyroidism and ophthalmopathy. Ten or more counts support this clonotype. The TCR beta CDR3 regions underwent amplification using RNA transcripts as the source. The primer set for the first-round RT-PCR of the TCR CDR3 was HTBI. TCRdb analysed the multiplex PCR reads with MiXCR anew, one entry per CDR3 protein. The table has approximately 400,000 distinct CDR3 sequences, about 15% seen once. Any patient presenting with uncontrolled infection, other autoimmune disease, pregnancy or lactation was left out. The V gene's germline CDR1 is SNHLY and CDR2 FYNNEI. This CDR3 comprises 13 residues. Unmatched junction bases numbered 4, after V lost 6 bases and J lost 6 bases.

Sequenced input: blood. This receptor was obtained from a young woman with Graves' hyperthyroidism. The chain joins TRBV2 to TRBJ2-4, with 8 nucleotides matching TRBD1. In nucleotides, the CDR3 is TGTGCCAGCAGCGGACAGGGCAGAAACATTCAGTACTTC. It is translated as CASSGQGRNIQYF.